The rows below give T cell receptor beta chains drawn from one sample of a study of shared clonotypes between healthy human individuals. TCRdb's table, derived via immunoSEQ multiplex PCR, lists solely in-frame clones and lacks some. The table shows millions of clones, with just over 90% occurring only once. The sample taken for sequencing was naive CD4+ T cells from PBMCs. The receptors were gathered from a man between 18 and 35 years old in good health. Some clones in this sample may be carry-over from other donors' samples. CDR3s leave out the opening cysteine and the closing phenylalanine or tryptophan. A D gene is named only where the DNA matches it firmly.

j_call | cdr3_length | d_call | v_call | cdr3_aa
TRBJ2-7 | 12 | TRBD1 | TRBV2 | ASNAGTGGVEKY
TRBJ2-2 | 13 | . | TRBV13 | ASSLAGKTTGELF
TRBJ2-4 | 14 | . | TRBV4-1 | ASSQGAPLAKNIQY
TRBJ2-1 | 12 | TRBD2 | TRBV28 | ASSLLAGVNEQF
TRBJ2-7 | 11 | . | TRBV28 | ASSAPATNEQY
TRBJ2-7 | 14 | TRBD2 | TRBV28 | ASSTNGLGLNYEQY
TRBJ1-5 | 14 | . | TRBV7-9 | ASSLGLPQDGEPQH
TRBJ1-5 | 14 | . | TRBV7-9 | ASSLVAGDSNQPQH
TRBJ1-2 | 11 | . | TRBV28 | ASSPEHNYGYT
TRBJ1-1 | 12 | . | TRBV7-9 | ASSFGMSNTEAF
TRBJ2-7 | 9 | . | TRBV20-1 | SARQGEAQY
TRBJ1-1 | 11 | . | TRBV5-1 | ASSLAGALGAF
TRBJ1-5 | 12 | . | TRBV30 | AWSEMTSNQPQH
TRBJ2-7 | 12 | . | TRBV10-1 | ASSASRAPYEQY
TRBJ1-3 | 9 | . | TRBV27 | ATGRGNTIY
TRBJ1-1 | 14 | . | TRBV5-1 | ASSSKPGLERTEAF
TRBJ1-5 | 10 | . | TRBV28 | ASRPLNQPQH
TRBJ2-7 | 13 | TRBD2 | TRBV4-1 | ASSQDPGRGYEQY
TRBJ2-3 | 12 | . | TRBV6-4 | ASRKGGPTDTQY
TRBJ1-1 | 13 | . | TRBV6-1 | ASRQPTDSFTEAF
TRBJ2-3 | 14 | TRBD1 | TRBV7-2 | ASSSRTGLRTDTQY
TRBJ2-7 | 14 | TRBD1 | TRBV4-2 | ASSQDLGQGYYEQY